This paragraph covers one TCR beta chain sequence. The clone's antigen remains unknown. No quality values exist for individual bases; no much larger clone is one base distant. The record originates from a study of cytomegalovirus exposure and HLA in healthy donors (TCRdb year 2017). For the wider study: According to a later analysis, the approximately 130 validation repertoires were produced on the same platform as the roughly 720 repertoires of the first cohort. Besides the first cohort of approximately 710 subjects, a separate validation cohort made up of about 120 different subjects was used. The aim of the study was to test whether cataloging public T cell receptors could identify signatures of past pathogen exposure. The study combined high-throughput TCR immunosequencing, statistical association of individual TCRs with disease status, and machine learning to predict cytomegalovirus infection status.

The donors belonged to the validation cohort of roughly 120 subjects, which was separate from the 666-subject first cohort. Results the study describes overall, beyond this receptor: Cytomegalovirus status was reported to be diagnosed by the classifier with high specificity and sensitivity in both the original and validation cohorts. A later analysis lacked HLA typing for the validation cohort, so it scored co-occurrence in that cohort across all 130 or so repertoires. In vitro tests confirmed that a few of the cytomegalovirus-associated TCR beta chains recognize cytomegalovirus antigens. In the study, 164 TCR beta chains were listed as associated with cytomegalovirus. While some public TCRs were present in many individuals, most TCR sequences turned up only very rarely across donors. Of the cluster scores, approximately 95% were above 0 in a later analysis, which found that TCRs clustered in the first cohort also tended to co-occur in the 110 or so validation repertoires. It was suggested by the authors that the approach could potentially be generalized to other disease states and immunological phenotypes.

The method was the immunoSEQ multiplex PCR assay. The authors processed their data as follows. A statistical classification framework was built for diagnosing cytomegalovirus status from the catalog of TCR beta chain sequences. TCRdb took this table from immuneACCESS and kept in-frame rearrangements with V and J called. Such tables lack part of the clones; where checked against another copy, unresolved V genes explain under half of the gap, and the rest is unexplained. The DNA was the basis for D and trimming; V, J and clone size are from that table. The sample table holds tens of thousands of clones, of which 85% to 95% were seen once. Roughly 3.2% of the sample is taken by the ten largest. CDR1 and CDR2 (MDHEN, SYDVKM) derive from the germline V gene. V and J are truncated by 1 base and 0 bases respectively, leaving an intervening sequence of 6 bases. The CDR3, from cysteine to phenylalanine, totals 15 residues. Only the CDR3 part of the read is kept: 45 bases, read in frame from the first base.

Material for sequencing was PBMCs. The TCR originated in a woman aged 18-30 years in good health and CMV-seropositive. The chain is assembled from TRBV28 and TRBJ1-4; a confident D gene designation cannot be given. CDR3 region: CASSLFPATNEKLFF. The bases are TGTGCCAGCAGTTTATTTCCTGCAACTAATGAAAAACTGTTTTTT.